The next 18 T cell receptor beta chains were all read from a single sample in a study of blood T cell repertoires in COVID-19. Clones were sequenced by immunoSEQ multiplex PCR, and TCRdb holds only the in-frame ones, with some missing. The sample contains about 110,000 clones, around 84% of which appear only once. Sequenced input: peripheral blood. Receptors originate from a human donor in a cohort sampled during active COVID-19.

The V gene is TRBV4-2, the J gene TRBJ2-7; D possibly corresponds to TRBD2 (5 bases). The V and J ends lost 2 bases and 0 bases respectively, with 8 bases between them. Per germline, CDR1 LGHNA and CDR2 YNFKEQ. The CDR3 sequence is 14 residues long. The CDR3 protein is CASSQRGRSYEQYF. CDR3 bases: TGTGCCAGCAGCCAACGGGGTCGCTCCTACGAGCAGTACTTC.

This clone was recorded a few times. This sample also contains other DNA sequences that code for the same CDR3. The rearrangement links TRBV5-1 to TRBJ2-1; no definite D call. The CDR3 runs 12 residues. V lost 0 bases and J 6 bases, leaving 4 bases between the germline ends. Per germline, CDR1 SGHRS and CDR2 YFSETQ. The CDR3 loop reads CASSLAGNEQFF. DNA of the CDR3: TGCGCCAGCAGCTTGGCCGGCAATGAGCAGTTCTTC.

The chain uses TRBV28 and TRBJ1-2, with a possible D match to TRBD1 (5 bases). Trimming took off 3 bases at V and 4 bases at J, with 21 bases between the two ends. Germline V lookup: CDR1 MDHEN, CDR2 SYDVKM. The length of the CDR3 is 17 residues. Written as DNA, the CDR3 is TGTGCCAGCAGTTTGGGACTTTGGCTCGAGGGGAGCTATGGCTACACCTTC. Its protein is CASSLGLWLEGSYGYTF.

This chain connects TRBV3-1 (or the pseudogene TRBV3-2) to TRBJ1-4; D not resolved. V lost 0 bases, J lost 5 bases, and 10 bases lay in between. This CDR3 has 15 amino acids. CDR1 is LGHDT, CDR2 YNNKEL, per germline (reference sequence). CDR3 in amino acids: CASSQEFYENEKLFF. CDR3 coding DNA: TGTGCCAGCAGCCAAGAATTTTACGAGAATGAAAAACTGTTTTTT.

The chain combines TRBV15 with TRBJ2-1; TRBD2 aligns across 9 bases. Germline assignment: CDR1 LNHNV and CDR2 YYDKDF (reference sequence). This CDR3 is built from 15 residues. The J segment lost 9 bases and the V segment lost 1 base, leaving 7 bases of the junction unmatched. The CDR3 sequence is CATSRVAGGLGEQFF. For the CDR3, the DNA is TGTGCCACCAGCAGAGTTGCGGGGGGGCTCGGTGAGCAGTTCTTC.

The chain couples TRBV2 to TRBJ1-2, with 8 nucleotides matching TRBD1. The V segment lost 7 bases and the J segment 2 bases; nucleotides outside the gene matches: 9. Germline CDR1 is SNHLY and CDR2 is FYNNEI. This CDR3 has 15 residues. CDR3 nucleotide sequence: TGTGCCAGCATTTCATATAGGACAGGGAACTATGGCTACACCTTC. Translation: CASISYRTGNYGYTF. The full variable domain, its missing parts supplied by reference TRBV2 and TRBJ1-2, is EPEVTQTPSHQVTQMGQEVILRCVPISNHLYFYWYRQILGQKVEFLVSFYNNEISEKSEIFDDQFSVERPDGSNFTLKIRSTKLEDSAMYFCASISYRTGNYGYTFGSGTRLTVV.

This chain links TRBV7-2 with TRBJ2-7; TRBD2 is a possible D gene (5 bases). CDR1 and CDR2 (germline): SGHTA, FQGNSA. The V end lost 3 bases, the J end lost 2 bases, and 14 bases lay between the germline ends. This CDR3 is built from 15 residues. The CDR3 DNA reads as TGTGCCAGCAGCTTTCTCGCGGGTACGCCCTACGAGCAGTACTTC. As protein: CASSFLAGTPYEQYF.

The CDR3 DNA follows: TGTGCCAGCAGCTTCGACAGGGATTCACCCCTCCACTTT. Amino acids: CASSFDRDSPLHF. The rearrangement joins TRBV7-2 to TRBJ1-6, with 7 nucleotides matching TRBD1. The ends lost 3 bases at V and 8 bases at J; junction bases unmatched: 1. This CDR3 comprises 13 residues. The germline gives CDR1 SGHTA, CDR2 FQGNSA. The full variable domain, in which reference TRBV7-2 and TRBJ1-6 provide the parts outside the CDR3, is GAGVSQSPSNKVTEKGKDVELRCDPISGHTALYWYRQSLGQGLEFLIYFQGNSAPDKSGLPSDRFSAERTGGSVSTLTIQRTQQEDSAVYLCASSFDRDSPLHFGNGTRLTVT.

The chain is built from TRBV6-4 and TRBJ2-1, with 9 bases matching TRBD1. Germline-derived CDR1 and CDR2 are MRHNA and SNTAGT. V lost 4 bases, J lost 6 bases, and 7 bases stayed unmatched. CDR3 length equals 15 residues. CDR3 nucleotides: TGTGCCAGCAGTGCAGCGACAGGGGGGTTCAATGAGCAGTTCTTC. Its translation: CASSAATGGFNEQFF.

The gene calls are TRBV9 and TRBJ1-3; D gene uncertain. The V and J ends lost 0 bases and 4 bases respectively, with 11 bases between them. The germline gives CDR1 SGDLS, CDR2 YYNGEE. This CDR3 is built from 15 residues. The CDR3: CASSVEAGGGNTIYF. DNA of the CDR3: TGTGCCAGCAGCGTAGAGGCAGGTGGCGGAAACACCATATATTTT.

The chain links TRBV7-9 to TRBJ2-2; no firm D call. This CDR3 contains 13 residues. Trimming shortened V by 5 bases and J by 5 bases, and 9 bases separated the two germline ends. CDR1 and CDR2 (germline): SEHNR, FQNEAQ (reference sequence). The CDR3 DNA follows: TGTGCCAGCAGCCTGCAGGTTACCGGGGAGCTGTTTTTT. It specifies CASSLQVTGELFF. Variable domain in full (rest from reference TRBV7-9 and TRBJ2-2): DTGVSQNPRHKITKRGQNVTFRCDPISEHNRLYWYRQTLGQGPEFLTYFQNEAQLEKSRLLSDRFSAERPKGSFSTLEIQRTEQGDSAMYLCASSLQVTGELFFGEGSRLTVL.

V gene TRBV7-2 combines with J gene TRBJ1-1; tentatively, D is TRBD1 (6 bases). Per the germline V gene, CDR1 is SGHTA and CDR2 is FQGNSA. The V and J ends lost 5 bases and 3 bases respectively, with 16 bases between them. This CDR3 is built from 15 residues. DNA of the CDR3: TGTGCCAGCAGCACAAAGGGGGGGGCCTACACTGAAGCTTTCTTT. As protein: CASSTKGGAYTEAFF.

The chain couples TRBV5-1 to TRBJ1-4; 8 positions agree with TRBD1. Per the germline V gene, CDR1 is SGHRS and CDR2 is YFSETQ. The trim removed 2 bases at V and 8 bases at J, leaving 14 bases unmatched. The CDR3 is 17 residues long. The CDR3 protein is CASSLSPNRGSSEKLFF. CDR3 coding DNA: TGCGCCAGCAGCTTATCCCCGAACAGGGGGTCTTCCGAAAAACTGTTTTTT.

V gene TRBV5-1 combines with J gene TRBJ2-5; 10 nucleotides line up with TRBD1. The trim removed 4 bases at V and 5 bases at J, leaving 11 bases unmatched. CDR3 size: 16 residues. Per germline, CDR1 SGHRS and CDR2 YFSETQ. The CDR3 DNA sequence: TGCGCCAGCAGCCAGTCGGGGGGGACAGGGGCGGAGACCCAGTACTTC. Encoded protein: CASSQSGGTGAETQYF.

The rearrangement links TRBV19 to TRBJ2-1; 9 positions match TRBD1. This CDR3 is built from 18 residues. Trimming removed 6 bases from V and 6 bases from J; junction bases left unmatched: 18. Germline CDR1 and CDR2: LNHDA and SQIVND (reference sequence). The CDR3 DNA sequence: TGTGCCAGTAGGGGGACAGGGAACGTAGCGGGCCTACGCAATGAGCAGTTCTTC. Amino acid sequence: CASRGTGNVAGLRNEQFF.

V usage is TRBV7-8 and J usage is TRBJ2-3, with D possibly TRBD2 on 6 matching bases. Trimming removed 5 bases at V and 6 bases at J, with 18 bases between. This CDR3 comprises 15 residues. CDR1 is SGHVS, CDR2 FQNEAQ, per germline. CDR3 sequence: CASSPRRLAGDTQYF. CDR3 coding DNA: TGTGCCAGCAGCCCCCGACGGTTGGCGGGGGATACGCAGTATTTT. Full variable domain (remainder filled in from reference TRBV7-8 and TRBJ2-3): GAGVSQSPRYKVAKRGQDVALRCDPISGHVSLFWYQQALGQGPEFLTYFQNEAQLDKSGLPSDRFFAERPEGSVSTLKIQRTQQEDSAVYLCASSPRRLAGDTQYFGPGTRLTVL.

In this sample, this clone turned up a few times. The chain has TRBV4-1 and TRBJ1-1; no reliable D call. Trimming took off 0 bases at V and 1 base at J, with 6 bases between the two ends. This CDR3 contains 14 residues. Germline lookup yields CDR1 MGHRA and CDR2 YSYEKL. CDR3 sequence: CASSQDIGNTEAFF. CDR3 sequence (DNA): TGCGCCAGCAGCCAAGATATCGGGAACACTGAAGCTTTCTTT.

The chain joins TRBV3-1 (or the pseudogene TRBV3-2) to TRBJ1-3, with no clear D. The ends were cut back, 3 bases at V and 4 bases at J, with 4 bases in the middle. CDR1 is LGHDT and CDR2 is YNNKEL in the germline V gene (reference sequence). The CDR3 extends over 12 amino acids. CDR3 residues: CASSHAGNTIYF. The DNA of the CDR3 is TGTGCCAGCAGCCACGCGGGAAACACCATATATTTT.